Here is one TCR beta chain with its context. The antigen is undetermined. The entry originates in a study of cytomegalovirus exposure and HLA in healthy donors. Background on the study: One earlier analysis, a look at 200 million or so T cells, found roughly 120 million unique TCR beta sequences.

60 Vbeta and 13 Jbeta primers were used in PCR. Assay used: immunoSEQ multiplex PCR; TCRdb lists only in-frame clones, some missing. The data contain fewer than 140,000 clones, about three quarters of them seen just once; the ten biggest clones take up around 6.4%. This CDR3 contains 16 residues. The V end lost 1 base, the J end lost 1 base, and 12 bases lay between the germline ends. Looked up from germline, CDR1 is SGHTA and CDR2 is FQGTGA. At sampling all donors were nominally healthy, likely with unrecorded immune exposures. Study-wide findings and caveats: Later on, an analysis tied 15,000 to 20,000 TCR beta sequences to HLA alleles at 0.05 false discovery rate.

The V gene is TRBV7-3, the J gene TRBJ2-3, with TRBD2 as a possible D gene (6 bases). The specimen sequenced was PBMCs. The TCR comes from a woman aged 50 to 65 in good health and CMV-seropositive. The CDR3 here is CASSLITGGGTDTQYF. The DNA for the CDR3 is TGTGCCAGCAGCTTAATTACCGGGGGAGGCACAGATACGCAGTATTTT.